The text below deals with one TCR beta chain. The antigen remains undetermined. The data belong to a study of CD8+ T cells in alopecia areata. Overall study context: In an open-label trial, patients got 5 to 10 mg tofacitinib twice daily. Study results and caveats: Normal skin's resident alphabeta T cells are sequenced alongside lesional scalp T cells.

Noted treatment: oral pan-JAK inhibitor, 5-10 mg twice daily. In alopecia areata patients, both lesional scalp punch biopsies and peripheral blood were collected. PBMCs were stained for CD3, CD4 and CD8, and CD4+ and CD8+ T cells were sorted. Reverse transcription of extracted RNA yielded cDNA, which provided the sequencing template. Data came from immunoSEQ multiplex PCR; TCRdb stores just in-frame clones and leaves some out. The sample holds 95,000 to 100,000 clones, approximately 60% seen once. CDR3 length: 13 residues. V shed 5 bases and J shed 5 bases, with 12 bases lying between them. The germline V gene encodes CDR1 SEHNR and CDR2 FQNEAQ (reference sequence).

The sample consisted of CD8+ T cells sorted from blood, taken at week 4, from a patient treated with tofacitinib. This TCR derives from a human donor with alopecia areata. The genes are TRBV7-9 and TRBJ2-5; D gene unclear. CDR3 nucleotides: TGTGCCAGCAGCCCAGATGGTTGGGAGACCCAGTACTTC. Translation gives CASSPDGWETQYF.